The rows below give T cell receptor beta chains drawn from one sample of a study of CD8 T cells in Susac syndrome. Via MiXCR, TCRdb re-called the immunoSEQ multiplex PCR reads, giving one row per CDR3 protein. The sample records some 90,000 distinct CDR3 sequences, over 85% being singletons. Sequencing input: CD8+ T cells from PBMCs. The origin of the receptors is a human donor in good health. CDR3s include the opening cysteine and the closing phenylalanine or tryptophan. Each record gives: D gene, J gene, V gene, clone size, CDR3 DNA, CDR3 protein. A D gene is named only where the DNA matches it firmly. Clone sizes are given selectively: once, few, many, or a class where the clone is expanded.

-,TRBJ1-2,TRBV29-1,-,TGCAGCGTTGATCAGGACACAGGCTACACCTTC,CSVDQDTGYTF
TRBD1,TRBJ2-1,TRBV4-1,-,TGCGCCAGCAGCCAAGGGACAGGGGTTGTCTACAATGAGCAGTTCTTC,CASSQGTGVVYNEQFF
-,TRBJ1-1,TRBV29-1,-,TGCAGCGTTCAGGGGAGGGACACTGAAGTTTTCTTT,CSVQGRDTEVFF
-,TRBJ2-2,TRBV29-1,-,TGCAGCGTTGAAGGGCAGGAAGACACCGGGGAGCTGTTTTTT,CSVEGQEDTGELFF
-,TRBJ1-1,TRBV2,-,TGTGCCAGCAGTGAAGGGATCCCGGGACAAGAAGCTTTCTTT,CASSEGIPGQEAFF
-,TRBJ1-3,TRBV6-1,-,TGTGCCAGCATCTACAAAAGGACAACGGCAAACACCATATATTTT,CASIYKRTTANTIYF
TRBD1,TRBJ2-7,TRBV9,-,TGTGCCAGCAGCATTTCCGATTGGGGACAGCAAGAGCAGTACTTC,CASSISDWGQQEQYF
-,TRBJ2-1,TRBV9,-,TGTGCCAGCAGCGCAGGGGGGACAGACTACAATGAGCAGTTCTTC,CASSAGGTDYNEQFF
-,TRBJ2-7,TRBV7-6,-,TGTGCCAGCAGCTTAGAGGGGACCGACGAGCAGTACTTC,CASSLEGTDEQYF
-,TRBJ1-5,TRBV29-1,-,TGCAGCGTTGACACAGGTGGAAGTAATCAGCCCCAGCATTTT,CSVDTGGSNQPQHF
-,TRBJ1-4,TRBV7-9,-,TGTGCCAGCAGCTTACCCCCCCCGGGGCAAGAAAAACTGTTTTTT,CASSLPPPGQEKLFF
-,TRBJ1-1,TRBV5-8,-,TGTGCCAGCACCACTGGGGGGACTGAAGCTTTCTTT,CASTTGGTEAFF
-,TRBJ2-7,TRBV15,few,TGTGCCACCAGCAGAGTCGGGAGCATAAGGGACTACGAGCAGTACTTC,CATSRVGSIRDYEQYF
-,TRBJ1-1,TRBV11-2,once,TGTGCCAGCAGCTTAGGGCCCAGAGCTTTCTTT,CASSLGPRAFF
-,TRBJ2-7,TRBV2,-,TGTGCCAGCAGTATTCTTACCGGGGGACCTACGGGGGAGCAGTACTTC,CASSILTGGPTGEQYF
-,TRBJ2-7,TRBV5-1,few,TGCGCCAGCCGGCCAGAGGGCTCCTACGAGCAGTACTTC,CASRPEGSYEQYF
-,TRBJ2-2,TRBV19,-,TGTGCCAGTAGCAAAGGCTCCGGGGAGCTGTTTTTT,CASSKGSGELFF
-,TRBJ1-1,TRBV27,-,TGTGCCAGCAGTTTCTCACCGAACACTGAAGCTTTCTTT,CASSFSPNTEAFF
-,TRBJ1-2,TRBV29-1,-,TGCAGCGTTGAGTCTGGGGCGAGCTATGGCTACACCTTC,CSVESGASYGYTF
-,TRBJ1-5,TRBV27,once,TGTGCCAGCAGTTTAGGCGGAATCAATCAGCCCCAGCATTTT,CASSLGGINQPQHF
-,TRBJ2-7,TRBV6-5,-,TGTGCCAGCAGTTGGGACGGTGCCGAGCAGTACTTC,CASSWDGAEQYF
-,TRBJ1-5,TRBV20-1,-,TGCAGTGCTCGACGGGAGGGCAGCAATCAGCCCCAGCATTTT,CSARREGSNQPQHF
-,TRBJ1-5,TRBV4-1,-,TGCGCCAGCAGCTCGGGGACTAATAGCAATCAGCCCCAGCATTTT,CASSSGTNSNQPQHF
-,TRBJ1-3,TRBV7-6,-,TGTGCCAGCAGCTTCTTCTCTGGAAACACCATATATTTT,CASSFFSGNTIYF
-,TRBJ1-3,TRBV6-5,-,TGTGCCAGCAAAACACAGGGTAGGAGTGAAAACACCATATATTTT,CASKTQGRSENTIYF
TRBD1,TRBJ2-1,TRBV6-5,-,TGTGCCAGCAGTTACCGGCGGACAGGGGCCTACAATGAGCAGTTCTTC,CASSYRRTGAYNEQFF
-,TRBJ2-1,TRBV4-1,-,TGCGCCAGCAGCCAAGTCTCAGGTGGTGAGCAGTTCTTC,CASSQVSGGEQFF
-,TRBJ2-5,TRBV14,-,TGTGCCAGCAGCCCGGTGGGGCAAGAGACCCAGTACTTC,CASSPVGQETQYF
TRBD1,TRBJ1-1,TRBV3-1,-,TGTGCCAGCTACGGGACAGGGAGAGGAGCTTTCTTT,CASYGTGRGAFF
-,TRBJ2-7,TRBV29-1,-,TGCAGCGTTGAAGAGGGTTCCTACGAGCAGTACTTC,CSVEEGSYEQYF
-,TRBJ2-2,TRBV2,-,TGTGCCAGCAGTGTCCAGCAGGAGGGCACCGGGGAGCTGTTTTTT,CASSVQQEGTGELFF
-,TRBJ1-2,TRBV5-1,-,TGCGCCAGCAGCGAAGAACAGGGTCCAGACGGCTACACCTTC,CASSEEQGPDGYTF
-,TRBJ2-3,TRBV12-3/TRBV12-4,-,TGTGCCAGCAGTTTTTCAATAAGCACAGATACGCAGTATTTT,CASSFSISTDTQYF
-,TRBJ1-1,TRBV6-5,-,TGTGCCAGCAGTATACAGGGTTGGAACACTGAAGCTTTCTTT,CASSIQGWNTEAFF
-,TRBJ1-1,TRBV5-1,-,TGCGCCAGCAGCTTGTTGGGGCAGGGCACTGAAGCTTTCTTT,CASSLLGQGTEAFF
TRBD2,TRBJ2-2,TRBV4-2,-,TGTGCCAGCAGCCAAGAAGGAACGACTAGCGGGGGGTTCGGGGAGCTGTTTTTT,CASSQEGTTSGGFGELFF
-,TRBJ2-1,TRBV6-4,-,TGTGCCAGCAGTGCTCGGGGGGCGTCCTACAATGAGCAGTTCTTC,CASSARGASYNEQFF
TRBD1,TRBJ2-3,TRBV20-1,-,TGCAGTGCTAGAAAATACAGGGGAAGCACAGATACGCAGTATTTT,CSARKYRGSTDTQYF
-,TRBJ2-3,TRBV4-1,-,TGCGCCAGCAGCCAAGCCCCGTCAGATACGCAGTATTTT,CASSQAPSDTQYF
-,TRBJ2-7,TRBV27,few,TGTGCCAGCAGTTCTGACCGATCCTACGAGCAGTACTTC,CASSSDRSYEQYF
-,TRBJ2-3,TRBV14,-,TGTGCCAGCAGCCCAGGGGATACGCAGTATTTT,CASSPGDTQYF
-,TRBJ2-5,TRBV13,once,TGTGCCAGCAGCCCCGCGAGGGACCGCGAGACCCAGTACTTC,CASSPARDRETQYF
-,TRBJ1-1,TRBV20-1,-,TGCAGTCAAGTTCAGGGTGACGCTTTCTTT,CSQVQGDAFF
-,TRBJ1-1,TRBV18,-,TGTGCCAGCTCACCAACGGGGAGGTATGAAGCTTTCTTT,CASSPTGRYEAFF
-,TRBJ1-5,TRBV7-3,-,TGTGCCAGCAGCACCCAGGCAGTTAGCAATCAGCCCCAGCATTTT,CASSTQAVSNQPQHF